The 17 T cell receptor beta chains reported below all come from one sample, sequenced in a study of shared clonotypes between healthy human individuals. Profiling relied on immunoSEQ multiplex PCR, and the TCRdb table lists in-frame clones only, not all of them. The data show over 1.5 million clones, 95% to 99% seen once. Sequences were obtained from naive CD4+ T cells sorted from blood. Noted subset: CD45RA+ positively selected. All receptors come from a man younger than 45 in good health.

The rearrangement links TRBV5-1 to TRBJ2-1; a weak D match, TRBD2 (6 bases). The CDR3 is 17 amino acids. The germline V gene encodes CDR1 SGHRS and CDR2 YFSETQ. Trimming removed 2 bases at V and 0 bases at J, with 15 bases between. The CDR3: CASSLDPPSASYNEQFF. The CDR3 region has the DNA TGCGCCAGCAGCTTAGACCCTCCTAGCGCCTCCTACAATGAGCAGTTCTTC.

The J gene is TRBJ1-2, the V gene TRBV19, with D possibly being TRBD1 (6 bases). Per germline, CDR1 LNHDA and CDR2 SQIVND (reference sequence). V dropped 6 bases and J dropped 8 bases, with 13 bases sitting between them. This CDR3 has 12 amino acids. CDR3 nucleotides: TGTGCCAGTAGACGGGACAATAAGGGCTACACCTTC. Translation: CASRRDNKGYTF. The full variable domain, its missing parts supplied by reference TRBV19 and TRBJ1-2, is DGGITQSPKYLFRKEGQNVTLSCEQNLNHDAMYWYRQDPGQGLRLIYYSQIVNDFQKGDIAEGYSVSREKKESFPLTVTSAQKNPTAFYLCASRRDNKGYTFGSGTRLTVV.

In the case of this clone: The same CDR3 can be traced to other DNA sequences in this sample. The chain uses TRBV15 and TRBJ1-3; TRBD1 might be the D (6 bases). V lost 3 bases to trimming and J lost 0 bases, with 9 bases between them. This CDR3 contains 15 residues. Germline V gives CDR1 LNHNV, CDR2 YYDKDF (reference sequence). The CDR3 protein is CATSRGRGSGNTIYF. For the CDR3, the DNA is TGTGCCACCAGCAGGGGCAGGGGCTCTGGAAACACCATATATTTT. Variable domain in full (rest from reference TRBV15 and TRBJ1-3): DAMVIQNPRYQVTQFGKPVTLSCSQTLNHNVMYWYQQKSSQAPKLLFHYYDKDFNNEADTPDNFQSRRPNTSFCFLDIRSPGLGDTAMYLCATSRGRGSGNTIYFGEGSWLTVV.

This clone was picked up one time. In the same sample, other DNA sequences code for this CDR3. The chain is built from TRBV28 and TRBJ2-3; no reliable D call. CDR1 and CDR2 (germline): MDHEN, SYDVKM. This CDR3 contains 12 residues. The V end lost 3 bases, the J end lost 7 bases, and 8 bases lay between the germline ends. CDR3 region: CASSLLGNTQYF. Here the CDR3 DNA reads TGTGCCAGCAGTTTGTTGGGGAATACGCAGTATTTT.

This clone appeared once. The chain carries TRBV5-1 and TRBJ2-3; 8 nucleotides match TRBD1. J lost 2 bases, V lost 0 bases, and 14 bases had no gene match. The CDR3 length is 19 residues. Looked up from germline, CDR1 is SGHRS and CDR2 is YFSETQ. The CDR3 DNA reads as TGCGCCAGCAGCTTGGTGTCCCATCCCGGGACAGGACACACAGATACGCAGTATTTT. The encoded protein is CASSLVSHPGTGHTDTQYF.

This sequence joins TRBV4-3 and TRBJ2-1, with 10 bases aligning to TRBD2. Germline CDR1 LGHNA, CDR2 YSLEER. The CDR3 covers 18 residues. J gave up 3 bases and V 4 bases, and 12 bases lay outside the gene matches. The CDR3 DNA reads TGCGCCAGCAGCCGCACGCCTCTAGCGGGAGAGGGCTACAATGAGCAGTTCTTC. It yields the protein CASSRTPLAGEGYNEQFF.

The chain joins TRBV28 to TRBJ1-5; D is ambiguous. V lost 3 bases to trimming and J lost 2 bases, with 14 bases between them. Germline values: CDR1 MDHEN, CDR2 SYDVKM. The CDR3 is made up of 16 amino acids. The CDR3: CASSLEIGRGNQPQHF. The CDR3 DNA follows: TGTGCCAGCAGTTTGGAGATCGGGAGAGGCAATCAGCCCCAGCATTTT.

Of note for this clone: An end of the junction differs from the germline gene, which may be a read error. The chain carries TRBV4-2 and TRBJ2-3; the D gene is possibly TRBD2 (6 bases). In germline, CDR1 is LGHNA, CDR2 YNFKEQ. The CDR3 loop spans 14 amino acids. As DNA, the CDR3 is TGTGCCAGCAGCCAAGATCGGTGGTCCCGTGGAGGGGATTTT. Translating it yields CASSQDRWSRGGDF.

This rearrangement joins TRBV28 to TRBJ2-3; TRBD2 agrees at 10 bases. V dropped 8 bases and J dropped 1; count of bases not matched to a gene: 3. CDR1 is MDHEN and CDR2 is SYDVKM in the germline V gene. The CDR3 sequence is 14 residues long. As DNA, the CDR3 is TGTGCCAGCCTTACTAGCGGGGGCACAGATACGCAGTATTTT. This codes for CASLTSGGTDTQYF.

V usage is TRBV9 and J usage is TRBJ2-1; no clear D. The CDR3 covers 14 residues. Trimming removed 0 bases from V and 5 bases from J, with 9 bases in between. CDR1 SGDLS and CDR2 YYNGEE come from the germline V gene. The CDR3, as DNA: TGTGCCAGCAGCGTAGAGGTGGGCGACAATGAGCAGTTCTTC. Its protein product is CASSVEVGDNEQFF.

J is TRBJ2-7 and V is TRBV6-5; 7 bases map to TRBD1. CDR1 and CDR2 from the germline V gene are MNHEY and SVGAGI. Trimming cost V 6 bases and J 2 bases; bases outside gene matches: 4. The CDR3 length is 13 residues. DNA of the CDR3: TGTGCCAGCAGACCCGGGACAGCCTACGAGCAGTACTTC. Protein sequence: CASRPGTAYEQYF.

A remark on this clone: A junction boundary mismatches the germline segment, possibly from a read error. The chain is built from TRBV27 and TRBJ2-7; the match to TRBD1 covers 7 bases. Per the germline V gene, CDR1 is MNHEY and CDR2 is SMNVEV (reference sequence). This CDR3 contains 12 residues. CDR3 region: CASREFRGTENF. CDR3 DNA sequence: TGTGCCAGCAGGGAGTTCAGGGGGACAGAGAACTTC.

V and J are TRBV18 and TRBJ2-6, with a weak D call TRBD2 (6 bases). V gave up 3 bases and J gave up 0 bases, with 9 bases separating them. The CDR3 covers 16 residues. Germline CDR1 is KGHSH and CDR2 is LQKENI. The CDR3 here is CASSPGLLSGANVLTF. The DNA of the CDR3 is TGTGCCAGCTCACCGGGACTGCTCTCTGGGGCCAACGTCCTGACTTTC.

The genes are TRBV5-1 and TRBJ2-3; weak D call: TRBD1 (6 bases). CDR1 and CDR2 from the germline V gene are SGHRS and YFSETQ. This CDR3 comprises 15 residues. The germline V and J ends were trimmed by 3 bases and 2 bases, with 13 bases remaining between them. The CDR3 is CASSSGALPTDTQYF. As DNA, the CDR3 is TGCGCCAGCAGCTCAGGGGCCCTACCCACAGATACGCAGTATTTT.

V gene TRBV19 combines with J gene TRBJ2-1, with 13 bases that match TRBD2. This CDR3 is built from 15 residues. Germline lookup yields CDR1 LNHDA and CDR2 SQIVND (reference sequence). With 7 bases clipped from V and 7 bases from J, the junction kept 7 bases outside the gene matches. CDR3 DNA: TGTGCCAGTACCCGTGGACTAGCGGGGGATAATGAGCAGTTCTTC. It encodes CASTRGLAGDNEQFF.

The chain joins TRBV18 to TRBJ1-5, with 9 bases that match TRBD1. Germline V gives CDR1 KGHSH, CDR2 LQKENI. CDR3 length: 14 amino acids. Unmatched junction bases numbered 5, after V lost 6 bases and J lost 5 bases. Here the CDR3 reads CASSGQGDDQPQHF. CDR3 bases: TGTGCCAGCTCGGGACAGGGCGACGATCAGCCCCAGCATTTT. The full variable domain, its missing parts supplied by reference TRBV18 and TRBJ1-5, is NAGVMQNPRHLVRRRGQEARLRCSPMKGHSHVYWYRQLPEEGLKFMVYLQKENIIDESGMPKERFSAEFPKEGPSILRIQQVVRGDSAAYFCASSGQGDDQPQHFGDGTRLSIL.

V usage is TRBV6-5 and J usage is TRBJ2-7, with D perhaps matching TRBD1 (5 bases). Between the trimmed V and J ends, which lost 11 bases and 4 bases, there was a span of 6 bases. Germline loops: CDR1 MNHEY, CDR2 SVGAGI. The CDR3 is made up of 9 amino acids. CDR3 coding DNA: TGTGCCGCAGGGTACGAGCAGTACTTC. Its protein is CAAGYEQYF.